This record covers a single T cell receptor (beta chain). The sample belongs to a study of shared clonotypes between healthy human individuals. As processed by the authors: Filtering was not the same, since immunoSEQ gave junction-only sequences without quality scores. Using immunoSEQ multiplex PCR, the repertoire was profiled, and TCRdb retains in-frame clones only, with some absent. The DNA was the basis for D and trimming; V, J and clone size are from that table. The sample lists fewer than 1.8 million clones; approximately 98.5% were seen once. V was shortened by 1 base and J by 3 bases, with 7 bases between the two germline ends. Germline assignment: CDR1 LNHNV and CDR2 YYDKDF (reference sequence). The CDR3 sequence is 14 residues long. Naive CD45RA+ and memory CD45RA-negative subsets were split from CD4+ cells.

The specimen sequenced was naive CD4+ T cells sorted from blood. Documented subset: CD45RA+ positively selected. J is TRBJ2-1 and V is TRBV15; D may be TRBD2 (5 bases). This clonotype was sampled from a man under 40 in good health. Here the CDR3 DNA reads TGTGCCACCAGCAGAGTGGGGAGCTACAATGAGCAGTTCTTC. Its protein product is CATSRVGSYNEQFF.